One and the same sample provided the 29 T cell receptor delta chains below, sequenced in a study of in vitro expanded adult blood gammadelta T cells. TCRdb re-called the 5' RACE reads with CATT. The table lists approximately 400 delta-chain clones, about 54% of them singletons. The antigens these receptors bind are not known. This sample's treatment: AbnobaViscum Pini, a non-fermented European mistletoe (Viscum album, pine host) extract drug, around 970 ug/mL. Live CD3+ TCRgammadelta+ Vgamma9+ Vdelta2+ T cells were FACS-sorted after expansion. Before expansion, PBMC got approximately 920 ug/mL AbnobaViscum P for one day and were washed three times. The cells grew for roughly 13 days in culture, receiving fresh IL-2 every 3 to 4 days. The sample here was gamma-delta T cells from peripheral blood expanded in culture, taken from an in vitro culture stimulated with Abnoba P. The receptor source for this set is an adult in good health.

Worth noting for this clone: The amino acid sequence in TCRdb belongs to a much larger clone and departs from this DNA's translation at residue 11, likely a sequencing read error; the sequence shown is translated from the DNA. The J gene is TRDJ1, the V gene TRDV2; no definite D call. Per the germline V gene, CDR1 is GEAIGNYY and CDR2 is EKD. Between the trimmed V and J ends, which lost 3 bases and 8 bases, there was a span of 21 bases. CDR3 size: 15 residues. The CDR3 coding sequence is TGTGCCTGTGACGCAATCCTGGCCAACCGGCCAAAACTCATCTTT. It translates to CACDAILANRPKLIF.

Notes on this clone: Being one base from a much bigger clone, this may be a read error. Other DNA sequences in this specimen translate into the identical CDR3. The chain employs TRDV2 and TRDJ1, with 10 nucleotides matching TRDD3. The V segment lost 3 bases and the J segment 5 bases; nucleotides outside the gene matches: 17. The CDR3 is 18 amino acids. Germline CDR1 GEAIGNYY, CDR2 EKD. The CDR3 bases are TGTGCCTGTGACGGGCTGGGGGATAAAGCAACGCGGACTGATAAACTCATCTTT. It codes for CACDGLGDKATRTDKLIF.

About this clone: One base away lies a much larger clone, so this may be a sequencing read error. Other nucleotide sequences from this sample produce the same CDR3. The chain links TRDV2 to TRDJ1, with 11 bases matching TRDD3. This CDR3 is 17 amino acids long. Germline V gives CDR1 GEAIGNYY, CDR2 EKD. DNA of the CDR3: TGTGCCTGTGACTCCCTACTGGGGGATATTTACACAGATAAACTCATCTTT. Encoded protein: CACDSLLGDIYTDKLIF.

On this clone: A read error is the likely source, as a far larger clone sits one nucleotide away. The same CDR3 is also encoded by other DNA sequences in this sample. The chain carries TRDV2 and TRDJ1, with TRDD3 identical over 11 bases. CDR3 length equals 21 residues. After removal of 1 base from V and 0 bases from J, the junction contained 18 bases not matched to a gene. Germline V CDR1 and CDR2: GEAIGNYY, EKD. The CDR3 reads CACDTPFLGDTKREYTDKLIF. The CDR3 DNA is TGTGCCTGTGACACACCCTTTCTGGGGGATACAAAGCGGGAGTACACCGATAAACTCATCTTT.

Worth noting for this clone: A far larger clone is a single base away, which makes a read error likely. This specimen includes other DNA sequences encoding the same CDR3. The chain has TRDV2 and TRDJ1; 11 bases agree with TRDD3. The CDR3 has 20 amino acids. Germline CDR1 reads GEAIGNYY; CDR2 reads EKD. CDR3 region: CACDKVRQDWGIELRYELIF. The CDR3 coding sequence is TGTGCCTGCGACAAGGTCCGACAAGACTGGGGGATAGAACTCAGATACGAACTCATCTTT.

This clone has just one count. V usage is TRDV2 and J usage is TRDJ1; 12 nucleotides line up with TRDD3. The V segment lost 2 bases and the J segment 3 bases; nucleotides outside the gene matches: 3. This CDR3 spans 15 amino acids. CDR1 and CDR2 from the germline V gene are GEAIGNYY and EKD. This CDR3 reads CACDILGDTADKLIF. The CDR3 DNA sequence: TGTGCCTGTGACATACTGGGGGATACCGCCGATAAACTCATCTTT.

This clone was detected only a few times. This may come from a read error, since a much larger clone is one base off. Other DNA sequences in this specimen translate into the identical CDR3. This sequence joins TRDV2 and TRDJ1, with 12 bases aligning to TRDD3. The germline CDR1 and CDR2 sequences are GEAIGNYY and EKD. There are 18 residues in the CDR3. V was pared by 0 bases and J by 5 bases, with 12 bases of the junction left unmatched. As DNA, the CDR3 is TGTGCCTGTGACACCGTACTGGGGGATACCCGCGCGACTGATAAACTCATCTTT. It encodes CACDTVLGDTRATDKLIF.

A word on this clone: A far larger clone is only one base removed, so a read error is likely. Other DNA sequences within the sample encode an identical CDR3. The chain carries TRDV2 and TRDJ3; TRDD3 matches 8 bases. The CDR3 contains 23 residues. Germline V gene data show CDR1 as GEAIGNYY and CDR2 as EKD. The CDR3 DNA reads TGTGCCTGTGACACCCTCGATACTGGGGGTCCCCTACCCCCCTCCTGGGACACACGACAGATGTTTTTC. Amino acid sequence: CACDTLDTGGPLPPSWDTRQMFF.

This clone is labeled large. This sample includes further DNA sequences coding for the same CDR3. The CDR3 region has the DNA TGTGCCTGTGACACCGTAGGGGCACCCTCCAACACCGATAAACTCATCTTT. Protein: CACDTVGAPSNTDKLIF. This chain links TRDV2 with TRDJ1; no firm D call. V dropped 0 bases and J dropped 0 bases, with 16 bases sitting between them. This CDR3 is 17 amino acids long. Looked up from germline, CDR1 is GEAIGNYY and CDR2 is EKD.

A word on this clone: TCRdb attributes to this sequence the protein of a much larger clone, which differs from the DNA translation at residue 10; a read error is likely, and the protein displayed is translated from the DNA. The genes are TRDV2 and TRDJ1, with 11 nucleotides matching TRDD3. This CDR3 has 18 amino acids. The germline V gene has CDR1 GEAIGNYY and CDR2 EKD. V was clipped by 2 bases and J by 2 bases; unmatched bases: 12. The CDR3 sequence is CACDNVLGDIINTDKLIF. CDR3 bases: TGTGCCTGTGACAACGTACTGGGGGATATTATTAATACCGATAAACTCATCTTT.

For this clone: A far larger clone lies a single base away; this is likely a read error. The chain recombines TRDV2 with TRDJ1; D possibly corresponds to TRDD3 (6 bases). The CDR3 length is 13 residues. The germline CDR1 and CDR2 sequences are GEAIGNYY and EKD. The DNA for the CDR3 is TGTGCCTGTGATTCATGGGGGCTCGATAAACCCATCTTT. It specifies CACDSWGLDKPIF.

On this clone itself: A far larger clone is one nucleotide away, so this likely arose from a read error. The genes are TRDV1 and TRDJ1; 13 nucleotides agree with TRDD3. This CDR3 has 17 amino acids. V was clipped by 6 bases and J by 4 bases; unmatched bases: 11. Germline assignment: CDR1 TSWWSYY and CDR2 QGS. DNA for the CDR3: TGTGCTCTTGGTGATACTGGGGGATACGGGAACAACGATAAACTCATCTTT. This gives the protein CALGDTGGYGNNDKLIF.

The gene calls are TRDV2 and TRDJ1; D call uncertain. This CDR3 is 17 amino acids long. The germline V and J ends were trimmed by 0 bases and 0 bases, with 16 bases remaining between them. Germline V lookup: CDR1 GEAIGNYY, CDR2 EKD. CDR3 DNA sequence: TGTGCCTGTGACACCGTCTCAACCGCGTTGTACACCGATAAACTCATCTTT. It yields the protein CACDTVSTALYTDKLIF.

CDR3 sequence reads: CSGINAEYMGSKVFRNDACGSALTAQLFF. CDR3 nucleotide sequence: TGCAGTGGTATCAACGCAGAGTACATGGGGAGCAAGGTTTTTCGTAATGATGCCTGTGGTAGTGCTTTGACAGCACAACTCTTCTTT. J gene TRDJ2 was identified, but the V gene was not called; the tabulated D call, TRDD3, remains unverified against the DNA. This CDR3 spans 29 amino acids.

This clone qualifies as large. The same CDR3 is also encoded by other DNA sequences in this sample. This chain joins TRDV2 and TRDJ1; 11 bases fit TRDD3. V gave up 3 bases and J gave up 2 bases; unmatched junction bases: 10. From germline, CDR1 is GEAIGNYY and CDR2 EKD. The CDR3 sequence is 17 residues long. DNA for the CDR3: TGTGCCTGTGACGAGGTTACTGGGGGATATTTGACCGATAAACTCATCTTT. Translating gives CACDEVTGGYLTDKLIF.

Worth noting for this clone: A far larger clone is one base from this, pointing to a likely read error. CDR3 DNA: TGTGCCTGTGACAAGGTCCGACAAGACTGGGAGATAGAACTCAGATACGAACTCATCTTT. Translation: CACDKVRQDWEIELRYELIF. The J gene is TRDJ1, the V gene TRDV2; D is perhaps TRDD3 (6 bases). The CDR3 has 20 residues. Germline lookup yields CDR1 GEAIGNYY and CDR2 EKD. Trimming took 2 bases from V and 9 from J, leaving 36 bases between them.

Worth noting for this clone: A single base is all that separates this from a far larger clone, so a read error is likely. This CDR3 is also generated by other DNA sequences in the sample. J is TRDJ1 and V is TRDV2, with 8 bases fitting TRDD3. The CDR3 contains 18 residues. The V segment lost 3 bases and the J segment 0 bases; nucleotides outside the gene matches: 14. CDR1 GEAIGNYY and CDR2 EKD come from the germline V gene. CDR3 nucleotides: TGTGCCTGTGACTCAGTAAGGGGGATAGGAAAGTACACCGATAAACTCATCTTT. This translates into CACDSVRGIGKYTDKLIF.

Remarks on this clone: A far larger clone is one nucleotide away, so this likely arose from a read error. At the DNA level, this CDR3 is encoded by other sequences in the same sample as well. The J gene is TRDJ1, the V gene TRDV2, with 11 bases lining up with TRDD3. The junction had 7 bases not matched to a gene; V was cut back by 0 bases and J by 5 bases. Germline V gene sequence: CDR1 GEAIGNYY, CDR2 EKD. The CDR3 consists of 16 residues. The CDR3 bases are TGTGCCTGTGACACCTTGGGGGATACGCGCACTGATAAACTCATCTTT. This sequence encodes CACDTLGDTRTDKLIF.

Details on this clone: The TCRdb record carries a much larger clone's protein, which differs from this DNA's translation at residue 8; a read error is the likely cause, and the protein listed here is the DNA translation. Other DNA sequences in the same sample also yield this CDR3. CDR3 coding DNA: TGTGCCTGTGACTCCGTAAGGCGGATAGGAAAGTACACCGATAAACTCATCTTT. This gives the protein CACDSVRRIGKYTDKLIF. This rearrangement joins TRDV2 to TRDJ1, with D perhaps TRDD3 (5 bases). The germline CDR1 and CDR2 sequences are GEAIGNYY and EKD. The CDR3 has 18 amino acids. Trimming left V 3 bases short and J 0 bases short, with 22 bases between.

This clone was picked up one time. A far larger clone is just one base off, so this is likely a read error. The gene calls are TRDV2 and TRDJ1; 9 nucleotides agree with TRDD3. CDR1 is GEAIGNYY, CDR2 EKD, per germline. The CDR3 has 20 residues. V dropped 0 bases and J dropped 0; count of bases not matched to a gene: 16. This CDR3 is CACDTIQATGGTTYTDKLIF. CDR3 sequence (DNA): TGTGCCTGTGACACCATCCAGGCTACTGGGGGAACTACCTACACCGATAAACTCATCTTT.

On this clone itself: A far larger clone is one nucleotide away, so this likely arose from a read error. The chain is built from TRDV2 and TRDJ1, with D tentatively TRDD3 (5 bases). V lost 3 bases and J lost 5, with 18 bases in between. Per the germline V gene, CDR1 is GEAIGNYY and CDR2 is EKD. The CDR3 is 15 residues long. The CDR3 reads CACDGPPGAQDKLIF. CDR3 DNA: TGTGCCTGTGACGGACCACCGGGGGCCCAGGATAAACTCATCTTT.

As concerns this clone: This may come from a read error, since a much larger clone is one base off. The chain carries TRDV2 and TRDJ1, with 12 bases identical to TRDD3. Germline CDR1 GEAIGNYY, CDR2 EKD. This CDR3 is built from 18 residues. V dropped 0 bases and J dropped 2; count of bases not matched to a gene: 9. CDR3 nucleotide sequence: TGTGCCTGTGACACCGTTCCTGGGGGATACGTCGAGACCGATAAACTCATCTTT. Translating gives CACDTVPGGYVETDKLIF.

This clone showed up just a few times. This likely stems from a read error, as it lies one base from a far larger clone. Other DNA sequences from this sample encode an identical CDR3 as well. The CDR3 region has the DNA TGTGCCTGTGACACGCTTTTGGGGATACGTAAGACGCATGATAAACTCATCTTT. It codes for CACDTLLGIRKTHDKLIF. This sequence joins TRDV2 and TRDJ1; TRDD3 matches 9 bases. Trimming took 1 base from V and 5 from J; bases not matched to a gene: 16. CDR1 GEAIGNYY and CDR2 EKD come from the germline V gene. The CDR3 runs to 18 residues.

Of note for this clone: This likely came from a read error, as a far larger clone is one base away. V usage is TRDV2 and J usage is TRDJ1; possibly TRDD3 for D (6 bases). V lost 3 bases to trimming and J lost 2 bases, with 21 bases between them. This CDR3 contains 17 residues. Germline CDR1 is GEAIGNYY and CDR2 is EKD. This chain's CDR3 is CACDGLGGRYATDKLIF. In nucleotides, the CDR3 is TGTGCCTGTGACGGCCTTGGTGGGAGATACGCGACCGATAAACTCATCTTT.

Comments on this clone: A read error may explain this, as a much larger clone is one base away. The J gene is TRDJ1, the V gene TRDV2; D is perhaps TRDD3 (8 bases). The CDR3 loop spans 19 amino acids. Germline V CDR1 and CDR2: GEAIGNYY, EKD. The CDR3 DNA follows: TGTGCCCGTGACACCGTTCCTACTCGGGATACGTTGGCCGCCGATAAACTCATCTTT. Its protein is CARDTVPTRDTLAADKLIF.

With respect to this clone: This likely traces to a read error, being one base from a far larger clone. The identical CDR3 is also encoded by other nucleotide sequences in the sample. The gene calls are TRDV2 and TRDJ3, with 7 positions matching TRDD3. This CDR3 has 21 residues. V lost 3 bases, J lost 0 bases, and 16 bases stayed unmatched. Germline CDR1 and CDR2: GEAIGNYY and EKD. DNA for the CDR3: TGTGCCTGTGACCCCGCCCTTACTGGGGACCTCTACTCCTGGGACACCCGACAGATGTTTTTC. Protein: CACDPALTGDLYSWDTRQMFF.

Only one count was recorded for this clone. No call was made for the V gene; the J gene is TRDJ2; the table names TRDD3, a call not compared with the DNA. This CDR3 is built from 28 residues. The CDR3 DNA is TGCAGTGGTATCAACGCAGAGTACATGGGGAAGGTTTTTCGTAATGATGCCTGTGGTAGTGCTTTGACAGCACAACTCTTCTTT. It specifies CSGINAEYMGKVFRNDACGSALTAQLFF.

This clone is hyperexpanded by share. The sample carries other DNA sequences with the same CDR3. The rearrangement uses TRDV2 and TRDJ3; no reliable D call. Looked up from germline, CDR1 is GEAIGNYY and CDR2 is EKD. V lost 4 bases to trimming and J lost 5 bases, with 14 bases between them. This CDR3 region has 16 residues. The chain's CDR3 is CACEDLAGGDTRQMFF. Here the CDR3 DNA reads TGTGCCTGTGAGGACCTCGCGGGCGGGGACACCCGACAGATGTTTTTC.

A few counts support this clone. Possible read error: a much larger clone is one base away. This sample also contains other DNA sequences that code for the same CDR3. The rearrangement joins TRDV2 to TRDJ4; 7 nucleotides line up with TRDD3. The CDR3 runs 16 residues. Germline V lookup: CDR1 GEAIGNYY, CDR2 EKD. J lost 2 bases, V lost 2 bases, and 13 bases had no gene match. CDR3 in amino acids: CACDKLGLSPPRPLIF. DNA for the CDR3: TGTGCCTGTGACAAACTGGGGCTCTCCCCCCCTAGACCCCTGATCTTT.